The source of this T cell receptor beta chain is a study of control samples from healthy donors and cancer patients. The V and J ends lost 2 bases and 4 bases respectively, with 11 bases between them. Germline V gene lookup returns CDR1 MGHDK and CDR2 SYGVNS. This CDR3 has 14 residues. TCRdb's copy holds only in-frame clones and misses some; the assay was immunoSEQ multiplex PCR. The data show 130,000 to 150,000 clones, around 90% seen once. Sequenced material: blood. This clonotype was sampled from a man aged 30-40 years in good health. The chain joins TRBV25-1 to TRBJ1-2; D gene uncertain. The CDR3 sequence: CASSERHGPYGYTF. CDR3 bases: TGTGCCAGCAGTGAACGGCACGGACCCTATGGCTACACCTTC.